Only one count was recorded for the clone carrying this TCR beta chain. The repertoire was sequenced with immunoSEQ multiplex PCR; TCRdb's copy has only in-frame clones and lacks some. The sample has 85,000 to 110,000 clones, around 94% seen once. In germline, CDR1 is MNHEY, CDR2 SMNVEV (reference sequence). This CDR3 region has 15 residues. With 7 bases removed from V and 5 bases from J, the gap between germline ends came to 21 bases. This sample is drawn from a study of T cell changes during pregnancy in multiple sclerosis. The rearrangement uses TRBV27 and TRBJ2-7, with D possibly being TRBD2 (6 bases). Sequenced here: peripheral blood, sampled after pregnancy. The source is a female donor with multiple sclerosis, enrolled in a pregnancy study. CDR3 residues: CASIPPGPGAHEQYF. The CDR3 DNA follows: TGTGCCAGCATCCCACCGGGCCCGGGAGCCCACGAGCAGTACTTC.